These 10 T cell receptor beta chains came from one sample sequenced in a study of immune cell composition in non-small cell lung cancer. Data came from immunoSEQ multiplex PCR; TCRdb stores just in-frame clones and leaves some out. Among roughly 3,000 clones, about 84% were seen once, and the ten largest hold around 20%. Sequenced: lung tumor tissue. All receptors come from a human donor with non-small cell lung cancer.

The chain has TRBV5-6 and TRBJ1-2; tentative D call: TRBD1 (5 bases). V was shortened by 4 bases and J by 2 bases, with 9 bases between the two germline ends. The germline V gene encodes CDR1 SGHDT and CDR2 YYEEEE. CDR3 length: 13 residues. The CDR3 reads CASSLQENYGYTF. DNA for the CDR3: TGTGCCAGCAGCCTACAGGAAAACTATGGCTACACCTTC.

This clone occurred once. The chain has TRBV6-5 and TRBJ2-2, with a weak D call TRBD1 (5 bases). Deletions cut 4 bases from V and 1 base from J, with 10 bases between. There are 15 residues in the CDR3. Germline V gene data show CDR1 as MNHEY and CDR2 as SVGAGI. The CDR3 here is CASSSWGGNTGELFF. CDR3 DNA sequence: TGTGCCAGCAGTTCCTGGGGCGGGAACACCGGGGAGCTGTTTTTT.

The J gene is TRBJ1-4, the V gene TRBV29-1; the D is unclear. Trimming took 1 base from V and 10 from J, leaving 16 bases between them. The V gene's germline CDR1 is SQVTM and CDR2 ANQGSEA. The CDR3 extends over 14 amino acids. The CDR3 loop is CSVEGTGTQLKLFF. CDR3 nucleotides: TGCAGCGTTGAAGGAACGGGAACCCAATTAAAACTGTTTTTT.

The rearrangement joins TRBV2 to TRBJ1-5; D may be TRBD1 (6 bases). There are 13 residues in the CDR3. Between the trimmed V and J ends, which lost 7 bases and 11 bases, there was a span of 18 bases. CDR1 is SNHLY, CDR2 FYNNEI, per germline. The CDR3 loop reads CASKGVDRSSQHF. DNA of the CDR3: TGTGCCAGCAAGGGGGTAGACAGATCATCCCAGCATTTT. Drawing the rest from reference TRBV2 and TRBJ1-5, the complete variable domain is EPEVTQTPSHQVTQMGQEVILRCVPISNHLYFYWYRQILGQKVEFLVSFYNNEISEKSEIFDDQFSVERPDGSNFTLKIRSTKLEDSAMYFCASKGVDRSSQHFGDGTRLSIL.

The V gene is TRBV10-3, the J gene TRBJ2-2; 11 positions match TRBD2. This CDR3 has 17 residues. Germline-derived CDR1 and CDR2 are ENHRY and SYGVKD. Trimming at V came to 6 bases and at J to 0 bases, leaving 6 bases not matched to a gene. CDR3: CAIRPGLAVANTGELFF. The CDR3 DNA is TGTGCCATCAGACCGGGACTAGCGGTCGCGAACACCGGGGAGCTGTTTTTT.

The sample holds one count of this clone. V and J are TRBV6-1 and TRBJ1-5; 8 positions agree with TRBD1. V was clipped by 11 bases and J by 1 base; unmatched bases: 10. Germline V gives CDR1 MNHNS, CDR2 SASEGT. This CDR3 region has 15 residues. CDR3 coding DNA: TGTGCCGGATCGACAGGGGTTGCAAGCAATCAGCCCCAGCATTTT. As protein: CAGSTGVASNQPQHF.

As DNA, the CDR3 is TGTGCCAGCAGCCCCGGGGGTAGCGGGGCCCTCAATGAGCAGTTCTTC. It translates to CASSPGGSGALNEQFF. This chain links TRBV7-9 with TRBJ2-1; 8 nucleotides match TRBD2. Germline V gene lookup returns CDR1 SEHNR and CDR2 FQNEAQ (reference sequence). The CDR3 covers 16 residues. V lost 5 bases to trimming and J lost 6 bases; unmatched junction nucleotides: 12. Looking up the rest from reference TRBV7-9 and TRBJ2-1 gives the full variable domain: DTGVSQNPRHKITKRGQNVTFRCDPISEHNRLYWYRQTLGQGPEFLTYFQNEAQLEKSRLLSDRFSAERPKGSFSTLEIQRTEQGDSAMYLCASSPGGSGALNEQFFGPGTRLTVL.

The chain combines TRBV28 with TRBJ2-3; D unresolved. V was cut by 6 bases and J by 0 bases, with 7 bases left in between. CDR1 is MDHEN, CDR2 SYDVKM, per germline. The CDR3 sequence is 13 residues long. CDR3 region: CASRHSSTDTQYF. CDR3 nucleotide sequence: TGTGCCAGCAGGCACTCTAGCACAGATACGCAGTATTTT. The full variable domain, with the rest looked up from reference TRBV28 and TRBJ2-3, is DVKVTQSSRYLVKRTGEKVFLECVQDMDHENMFWYRQDPGLGLRLIYFSYDVKMKEKGDIPEGYSVSREKKERFSLILESASTNQTSMYLCASRHSSTDTQYFGPGTRLTVL.

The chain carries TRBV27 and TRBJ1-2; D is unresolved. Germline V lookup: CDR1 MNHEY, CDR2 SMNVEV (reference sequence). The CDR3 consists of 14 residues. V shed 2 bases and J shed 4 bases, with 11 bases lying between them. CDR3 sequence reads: CASSLGGYPYGYTF. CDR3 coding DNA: TGTGCCAGCAGTTTAGGAGGGTATCCCTATGGCTACACCTTC.

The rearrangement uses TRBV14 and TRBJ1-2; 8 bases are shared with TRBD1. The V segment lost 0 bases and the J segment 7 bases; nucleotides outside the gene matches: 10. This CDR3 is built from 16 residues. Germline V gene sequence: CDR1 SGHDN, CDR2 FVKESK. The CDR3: CASSQDWARGQSGYTF. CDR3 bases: TGTGCCAGCAGCCAAGATTGGGCCAGGGGGCAGAGTGGCTACACCTTC.